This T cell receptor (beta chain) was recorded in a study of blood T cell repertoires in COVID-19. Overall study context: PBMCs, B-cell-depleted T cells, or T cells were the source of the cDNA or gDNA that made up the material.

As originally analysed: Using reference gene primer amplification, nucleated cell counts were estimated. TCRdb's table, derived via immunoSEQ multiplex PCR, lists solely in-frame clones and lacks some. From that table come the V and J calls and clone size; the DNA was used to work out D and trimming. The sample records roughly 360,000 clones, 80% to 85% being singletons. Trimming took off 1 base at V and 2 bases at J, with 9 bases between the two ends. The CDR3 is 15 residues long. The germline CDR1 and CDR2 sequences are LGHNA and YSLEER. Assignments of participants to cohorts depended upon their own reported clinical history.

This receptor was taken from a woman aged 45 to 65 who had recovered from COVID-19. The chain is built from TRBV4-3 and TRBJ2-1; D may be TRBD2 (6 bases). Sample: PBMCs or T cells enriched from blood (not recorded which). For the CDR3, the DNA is TGCGCCAGCAGCCAAGTTGGCGGGACCTACAATGAGCAGTTCTTC. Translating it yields CASSQVGGTYNEQFF.